This TCR beta chain comes out of a study of Ad26.COV2.S vaccination and SARS-CoV-2 variants. Overall study: Ad26.COV2.S given intramuscularly, once or twice 56 days apart.

From germline, CDR1 is MRHNA and CDR2 SNTAGT. The CDR3 totals 14 residues. V was clipped by 6 bases and J by 6 bases; unmatched bases: 7. The treatment: roughly 18 received Ad26.COV2.S at low or high dose, single or two shots; roughly 5 received placebo; per-sample allocation not given. The investigators took samples on day 63 after the first vaccine or placebo injection. An 18-55-year-old adult in Boston served as donor. The vaccine delivered Wuhan-strain SARS-CoV-2 spike through an Ad26 vector. Data came from immunoSEQ multiplex PCR; TCRdb stores just in-frame clones and leaves some out. The repertoire consists of about 420,000 clones, with approximately 87% occurring once and the leading ten covering approximately 4%.

The source was peripheral blood, collected in a trial of Ad26.COV2.S vaccine versus placebo. The V gene is TRBV6-4, the J gene TRBJ2-2; TRBD1 matches 7 bases. The sequence was obtained from a person between 18 and 59 years old who received the Ad26.COV2.S COVID-19 vaccine or a placebo. The CDR3 bases are TGTGCCAGCAGCTATAGACAGGGCCCCGGGGAGCTGTTTTTT. Residues: CASSYRQGPGELFF.